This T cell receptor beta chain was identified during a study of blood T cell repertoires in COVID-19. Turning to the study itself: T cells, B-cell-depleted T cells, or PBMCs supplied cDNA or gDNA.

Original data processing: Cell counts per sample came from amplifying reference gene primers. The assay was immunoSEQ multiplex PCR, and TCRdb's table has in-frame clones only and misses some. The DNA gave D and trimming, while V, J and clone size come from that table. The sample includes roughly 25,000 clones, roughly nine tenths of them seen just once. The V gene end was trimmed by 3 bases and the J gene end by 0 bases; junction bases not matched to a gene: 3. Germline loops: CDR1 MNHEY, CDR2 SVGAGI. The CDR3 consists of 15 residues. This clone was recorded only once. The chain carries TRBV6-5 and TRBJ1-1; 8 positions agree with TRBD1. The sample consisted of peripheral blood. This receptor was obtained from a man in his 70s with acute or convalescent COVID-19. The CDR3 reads CASSYQGQVNTEAFF. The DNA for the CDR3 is TGTGCCAGCAGTTATCAGGGACAGGTGAACACTGAAGCTTTCTTT.